This passage covers 24 T cell receptor beta chains from one sample sequenced in a study of blood T cell repertoires in COVID-19. Profiled with immunoSEQ multiplex PCR; TCRdb holds only in-frame clones, not every one. The data hold a few hundred thousand clones, with roughly 80% observed a single time. The sequencing input was PBMCs or T cells enriched from blood (not recorded which). These TCRs come from a man aged 40-50 years who had been exposed to COVID-19.

As to this clone: An end of the junction differs from the germline gene, which may be a read error. V is TRBV7-7 and J is TRBJ2-5, with D perhaps TRBD1 (6 bases). The CDR3 consists of 12 residues. Germline CDR1 SSHAT, CDR2 FNYEAQ (reference sequence). The CDR3 reads CASSEYRGTQYF. CDR3 nucleotide sequence: TGTGCTAGCAGCGAGTATAGAGGGACACAGTACTTC. Combining the CDR3 with reference TRBV7-7 and TRBJ2-5 gives the whole variable domain GAGVSQSPRYKVTKRGQDVTLRCDPISSHATLYWYQQALGQGPEFLTYFNYEAQPDKSGLPSDRFSAERPEGSISTLTIQRTEQRDSAMYRCASSEYRGTQYFGPGTRLLVL.

The chain recombines TRBV19 with TRBJ2-1; tentatively, D is TRBD1 (6 bases). The germline V and J ends were trimmed by 5 bases and 4 bases, with 15 bases remaining between them. The CDR3 has 15 amino acids. Germline loops: CDR1 LNHDA, CDR2 SQIVND (reference sequence). CDR3 nucleotides: TGTGCCAGTAGTTCCGGATGGACAGATTACAATGAGCAGTTCTTC. This translates into CASSSGWTDYNEQFF.

DNA for the CDR3: TGTGCCAGCAGCCAGTATGGGCTGGATGGCTACACCTTC. Its protein product is CASSQYGLDGYTF. The V and J genes are TRBV3-1 (or the pseudogene TRBV3-2) and TRBJ1-2; D unclear. CDR1 and CDR2 (germline): LGHDT, YNNKEL (reference sequence). The V and J ends lost 3 bases and 6 bases respectively, with 11 bases between them. The CDR3 runs to 13 residues.

The rearrangement joins TRBV24-1 to TRBJ2-7, with TRBD1 as a possible D gene (6 bases). The CDR3 runs 14 residues. Per the germline V gene, CDR1 is KGHDR and CDR2 is SFDVKD. Trimming removed 6 bases at V and 2 bases at J, with 13 bases between. The CDR3: CATSSNREPYEQYF. Here the CDR3 DNA reads TGTGCCACCAGTTCGAACAGGGAGCCCTACGAGCAGTACTTC.

The chain recombines TRBV5-6 with TRBJ2-3; no clear D gene. Germline CDR1 and CDR2: SGHDT and YYEEEE. The CDR3 has 13 residues. Between the trimmed V and J ends, which lost 1 base and 4 bases, there was a span of 7 bases. CDR3 in DNA: TGTGCCAGCAGCTTGAAGCCCTCAGATACGCAGTATTTT. Its translation: CASSLKPSDTQYF.

V and J are TRBV19 and TRBJ1-6, with D tentatively TRBD1 (5 bases). V shed 3 bases and J shed 8 bases, with 14 bases lying between them. There are 15 residues in the CDR3. Germline loops: CDR1 LNHDA, CDR2 SQIVND (reference sequence). The CDR3 reads CASSIAGGGHSPLHF. CDR3 DNA sequence: TGTGCCAGTAGTATTGCTGGGGGGGGACATTCACCCCTCCACTTT. Full variable domain (remainder filled in from reference TRBV19 and TRBJ1-6): DGGITQSPKYLFRKEGQNVTLSCEQNLNHDAMYWYRQDPGQGLRLIYYSQIVNDFQKGDIAEGYSVSREKKESFPLTVTSAQKNPTAFYLCASSIAGGGHSPLHFGNGTRLTVT.

The chain employs TRBV30 and TRBJ2-3; 7 bases agree with TRBD1. Trimming took 5 bases from V and 1 from J; bases not matched to a gene: 6. CDR1 is GTSNPN and CDR2 is SVGIG in the germline V gene (reference sequence). CDR3 length: 14 amino acids. CDR3 sequence reads: CAWDRVVGTDTQYF. The CDR3 DNA follows: TGTGCCTGGGACAGGGTCGTCGGCACAGATACGCAGTATTTT.

The V and J genes are TRBV4-1 and TRBJ2-7; maybe TRBD1 (5 bases). The CDR3 is 14 residues long. V was pared by 3 bases and J by 0 bases, with 9 bases between. CDR1 and CDR2 (germline): MGHRA, YSYEKL. The CDR3 DNA reads TGCGCCAGCAGCCAGGGTGGGGCCTCCTACGAGCAGTACTTC. Translation gives CASSQGGASYEQYF.

DNA of the CDR3: TGTGCCAGCCAAGGGGGCGGTTACGAGCAGTACTTC. As protein: CASQGGGYEQYF. The chain combines TRBV6-5 with TRBJ2-7, with 7 bases matching TRBD1. CDR1 and CDR2 (germline): MNHEY, SVGAGI. The ends lost 8 bases at V and 4 bases at J; junction bases unmatched: 5. There are 12 residues in the CDR3.

CDR3 nucleotide sequence: TGTGCCAGCAGCTTCGGGACAGTATTTCCCTACAATGAGCAGTTCTTC. It codes for CASSFGTVFPYNEQFF. V gene TRBV7-2 combines with J gene TRBJ2-1, with 7 bases identical to TRBD1. CDR1 and CDR2 (germline): SGHTA, FQGNSA. The CDR3 runs 16 residues. Germline trimming cut 3 bases from V and 2 bases from J; bases unmatched to any gene: 7.

In DNA form, the CDR3 reads TGCGCCAGCAACAATATAGCGGGAGAGACCGGGGAGCTGTTTTTT. Translating it yields CASNNIAGETGELFF. The chain recombines TRBV10-1 with TRBJ2-2; 9 bases align to TRBD2. The V gene's germline CDR1 is WNHNN and CDR2 SYGVQD (reference sequence). The CDR3 runs to 15 residues. Germline trimming cut 7 bases from V and 5 bases from J; bases unmatched to any gene: 8.

A few counts support this clone. The chain uses TRBV7-3 and TRBJ2-3, with 7 positions matching TRBD1. V was clipped by 5 bases and J by 2 bases; unmatched bases: 7. CDR1 and CDR2 (germline): SGHTA, FQGTGA. The CDR3 extends over 15 amino acids. The CDR3 DNA follows: TGTGCCAGCAGCCAGGACAGGTCTTACACAGATACGCAGTATTTT. It is translated as CASSQDRSYTDTQYF.

This sequence joins TRBV7-9 and TRBJ1-2; 9 bases are shared with TRBD1. This CDR3 is 14 amino acids long. Germline CDR1 reads SEHNR; CDR2 reads FQNEAQ (reference sequence). V lost 5 bases and J lost 8; bases outside the gene matches: 9. CDR3 sequence reads: CASSDTTGGQGYTF. CDR3 bases: TGTGCCAGCAGCGATACCACAGGGGGCCAAGGCTACACCTTC.

The V gene is TRBV27, the J gene TRBJ1-2; TRBD1 might be the D (5 bases). CDR3 length: 17 residues. In germline, CDR1 is MNHEY, CDR2 SMNVEV (reference sequence). V dropped 6 bases and J dropped 4 bases, with 24 bases sitting between them. CDR3 nucleotides: TGTGCCAGCAGCCACGACCTGGGGCGCCCGCCCACCTATGGCTACACCTTC. It yields the protein CASSHDLGRPPTYGYTF.

The J gene is TRBJ1-6, the V gene TRBV10-1; D not certain. The germline gives CDR1 WNHNN, CDR2 SYGVQD (reference sequence). With 8 bases removed from V and 7 bases from J, the gap between germline ends came to 12 bases. CDR3 length: 13 amino acids. The CDR3 DNA reads TGCGCCAGCCAAACCTCCACAAATTCACCCCTCCACTTT. Residues: CASQTSTNSPLHF.

The chain is built from TRBV9 and TRBJ2-2; D is ambiguous. This CDR3 region has 12 residues. Deletions cut 5 bases from V and 2 bases from J, with 4 bases between. The germline V gene has CDR1 SGDLS and CDR2 YYNGEE. The CDR3 DNA reads as TGTGCCAGCAGTACAAACACCGGGGAGCTGTTTTTT. Translating gives CASSTNTGELFF.

This rearrangement joins TRBV5-1 to TRBJ1-3; possible D gene TRBD1, 5 bases. The CDR3 totals 14 residues. Germline-derived CDR1 and CDR2 are SGHRS and YFSETQ. The ends were cut back, 3 bases at V and 0 bases at J, with 7 bases in the middle. DNA of the CDR3: TGCGCCAGCAGCTGGACATTCTCTGGAAACACCATATATTTT. Encoded protein: CASSWTFSGNTIYF.

This chain connects TRBV4-1 to TRBJ2-1, with D tentatively TRBD2 (5 bases). V was trimmed by 2 bases and J by 10 bases, leaving 9 bases between them. The CDR3 is 12 residues long. In germline, CDR1 is MGHRA, CDR2 YSYEKL. DNA for the CDR3: TGCGCCAGCAGCCAATTAGAGGGCGAGCAGTTCTTC. Its protein is CASSQLEGEQFF.

This clone was found once. V usage is TRBV2 and J usage is TRBJ1-4; 9 positions match TRBD1. The CDR3 is 14 residues long. Trimming removed 5 bases from V and 7 bases from J; junction bases left unmatched: 5. The germline V gene encodes CDR1 SNHLY and CDR2 FYNNEI. CDR3 residues: CASSSDRGGEKLFF. The CDR3 nucleotides are TGTGCCAGCAGTTCGGACAGGGGAGGTGAAAAACTGTTTTTT.

The chain is built from TRBV12-3 or TRBV12-4 and TRBJ1-4, with 7 positions matching TRBD1. V was pared by 1 base and J by 16 bases, with 3 bases of the junction left unmatched. The CDR3 runs 11 residues. DNA for the CDR3: TGTGCCAGCAGTTTAGGAAGGGGGCGGTTTTTT. Translating it yields CASSLGRGRFF.

This chain links TRBV21-1 with TRBJ2-2; the table's D call of TRBD1 was not tested on the DNA. TRBV21-1 is termed a pseudogene. The CDR3 consists of 18 residues. As DNA, the CDR3 is TGTGCCAGCAGCAAAGGACAGAAGGGATCTAAGTCGACCGGGGAGCTGTTTTTT. Translation gives CASSKGQKGSKSTGELFF.

This clone showed up many times. This chain connects TRBV19 to TRBJ1-6, with D tentatively TRBD1 (5 bases). The germline gives CDR1 LNHDA, CDR2 SQIVND (reference sequence). Trimming removed 3 bases at V and 8 bases at J, with 8 bases between. The CDR3 totals 13 residues. CDR3: CASSIGGYSPLHF. CDR3 bases: TGTGCCAGTAGTATCGGGGGTTATTCACCCCTCCACTTT.

J is TRBJ2-1 and V is TRBV11-3; the D gene is possibly TRBD1 (5 bases). V lost 4 bases to trimming and J lost 2 bases, with 12 bases between them. The germline V gene encodes CDR1 SGHNT and CDR2 YENEEA. The CDR3 loop spans 15 amino acids. CDR3 residues: CASSYMWGPYNEQFF. CDR3 nucleotides: TGTGCCAGCAGCTATATGTGGGGCCCCTACAATGAGCAGTTCTTC.

This sequence joins TRBV7-3 and TRBJ2-3; 9 bases map to TRBD2. The CDR3 runs 15 residues. With 5 bases clipped from V and 3 bases from J, the junction kept 6 bases outside the gene matches. Germline V gives CDR1 SGHTA, CDR2 FQGTGA. CDR3 in DNA: TGTGCCAGCAGCCGGACTAGCGCCCTAACAGATACGCAGTATTTT. Translated: CASSRTSALTDTQYF.